Listed below are T cell receptor beta chains from one sample, sequenced in a study of blood T cell repertoires in COVID-19. TCRdb's copy holds only in-frame clones and misses some; the assay was immunoSEQ multiplex PCR. Among under 400,000 clones listed, about 89% were seen once. The sample taken for sequencing was peripheral blood. The receptors were sampled from a woman aged 25 to 39 with COVID-19, enrolled during active disease. Each CDR3 is given with its conserved first and last residue. The D gene is left open where the match is weak. For some rows the clone size is stated as once, few or many, or as a class when expanded; others skip it.

J gene,V gene,D gene,clone size,CDR3 protein,CDR3 DNA
TRBJ1-2,TRBV7-9,-,-,CASSLPGLGYTF,TGTGCCAGCAGCTTGCCAGGGTTAGGCTACACCTTC
TRBJ2-7,TRBV3-1/TRBV3-2,TRBD2,-,CVSSQDSAGGPWNEQYF,TGTGTCAGCAGCCAAGATTCAGCGGGAGGGCCGTGGAACGAGCAGTACTTC
TRBJ1-1,TRBV7-2,-,-,CASSKRASLEAFF,TGTGCCAGCAGCAAGAGGGCTTCCCTTGAAGCTTTCTTT
TRBJ2-7,TRBV24-1,TRBD2,-,CATRRGWDF,TGTGCCACCAGGCGGGGGTGGGACTTC
TRBJ2-1,TRBV18,-,-,CASSSSNEQFF,TGTGCCAGCTCATCTTCCAATGAGCAGTTCTTC
TRBJ2-5,TRBV6-5,-,once,CASSYTGPPQTQYF,TGTGCCAGCAGTTACACTGGGCCCCCTCAGACCCAGTACTTC
TRBJ1-4,TRBV28,TRBD1,-,CASSPPDRGGEKLFF,TGTGCCAGCAGTCCTCCGGACAGGGGGGGTGAAAAACTGTTTTTT
TRBJ2-7,TRBV5-1,-,once,CASSPEGYEQYF,TGCGCCAGCAGCCCGGAGGGTTACGAGCAGTACTTC
TRBJ2-3,TRBV3-1/TRBV3-2,TRBD2,-,CASSPWVASGRSPTQYF,TGTGCCAGCAGCCCCTGGGTGGCTAGCGGGAGGAGCCCTACGCAGTATTTT
TRBJ1-5,TRBV7-9,-,-,CASSRKGGNQPQHF,TGTGCCAGCAGCAGGAAGGGGGGCAATCAGCCCCAGCATTTT
TRBJ2-7,TRBV5-1,TRBD1,-,CASSWGQGLIGYEQYF,TGCGCCAGCAGCTGGGGACAGGGGTTAATCGGCTACGAGCAGTACTTC
TRBJ2-7,TRBV7-9,-,-,CASSLPGYEQYF,TGTGCCAGCAGCTTACCGGGCTACGAGCAGTACTTC
TRBJ2-5,TRBV10-3,-,-,CAISESQGETQYF,TGTGCCATCAGTGAGTCACAGGGAGAGACCCAGTACTTC
TRBJ2-7,TRBV7-9,TRBD1,-,CASSFGTGDYEQYF,TGTGCCAGCAGCTTCGGGACAGGGGACTACGAGCAGTACTTC
TRBJ2-7,TRBV4-3,TRBD2,once,CASSQDKRASGVYEQYF,TGCGCCAGCAGCCAAGATAAGCGAGCTAGCGGTGTCTACGAGCAGTACTTC
TRBJ1-1,TRBV5-1,TRBD1,-,CASRTPQGVDTEAFF,TGCGCCAGCAGGACTCCTCAGGGGGTTGACACTGAAGCTTTCTTT